The rows below give T cell receptor beta chains drawn from one sample of a study of CD8+CD57+ T cells in acquired aplastic anemia. Via MiXCR, TCRdb re-called the reads, giving one row per CDR3 protein. The sample has around 180,000 distinct CDR3 sequences, about three fifths seen once; the top ten hold about 43%. The specimen was sorted CD4+, CD8+, or CD8+CD57+ T cells (not recorded which) from PBMCs. The receptors were sampled from a human donor with severe aplastic anemia or a healthy control (not recorded which). Both conserved end residues are part of each CDR3. The D gene is left open where the match is weak. Size is stated for part of the rows, as once, few or many counts, or as a class when the clone is expanded.

NA	TRBV19	NA	TRBJ2-5	TGTGCCAGTAGTATAGGCGGGGTTAGTAGGGAGACCCAGTACTTC	CASSIGGVSRETQYF
NA	TRBV7-7	NA	TRBJ2-2	TGTGCTAGCAGCTTTGCCAGGGACACCGGGGAGCTGTTTTTT	CASSFARDTGELFF
NA	TRBV5-6	NA	TRBJ1-2	TGTGCCAGCAGCTTGGACAGGGTCTTCTATGGCTACACCTTC	CASSLDRVFYGYTF
few	TRBV24-1	TRBD1	TRBJ2-5	TGTGCCACCAGTGATTCCAGACAGGGCGGCCAAGAGACCCAGTACTTC	CATSDSRQGGQETQYF
NA	TRBV20-1	NA	TRBJ1-4	TGCAGTGCTAGAATCCAGGACAATGAAAAACTGTTTTTT	CSARIQDNEKLFF
NA	TRBV15	NA	TRBJ2-7	TGTGCCACCAGCTCCCACCTATTCTACGAGCAGTACTTC	CATSSHLFYEQYF
NA	TRBV29-1	NA	TRBJ1-1	TGCAGCGTTGGGGGGGGGGGGCGGGGGGCCTCGAACACTGAAGCTTTCTTT	CSVGGGGRGASNTEAFF
NA	TRBV12-3/TRBV12-4	NA	TRBJ1-1	TGTGCCAGCAGTTATGGGCCATATTCTTTCTTT	CASSYGPYSFF
once	TRBV9	NA	TRBJ2-5	TGTGCCAGCAGCGTAGCTTCGGGCTTGGCCCCCCAAGAGACCCAGTACTTC	CASSVASGLAPQETQYF
NA	TRBV19	TRBD2	TRBJ2-1	TGTGCCAGTAGGCGGGAGGAACCCTACAATGAGCAGTTCTTC	CASRREEPYNEQFF
NA	TRBV19	NA	TRBJ1-1	TGTGCCAGTAGTATGCTTGTAGGCACTGAAGCTTTCTTT	CASSMLVGTEAFF
NA	TRBV24-1	NA	TRBJ2-3	TGTGCCACCAGTGATTCATGGGAAGATACGCAGTATTTT	CATSDSWEDTQYF
NA	TRBV2	TRBD1	TRBJ2-5	TGTGCCAGCACCCGGACAGGGGGCGCGAGGAACCAAGAGACCCAGTACTTC	CASTRTGGARNQETQYF
few	TRBV12-3/TRBV12-4	NA	TRBJ2-6	TGTGCCAGCAGGCCCGCTCAGGGACGGCCCCCTGGGGCCAACGTCCTGACTTTC	CASRPAQGRPPGANVLTF
once	TRBV20-1	NA	TRBJ2-7	TGCAGTGCTAACGGCCCCTCCTACGAGCAGTACTTC	CSANGPSYEQYF
NA	TRBV20-1	NA	TRBJ2-5	TGCAGTGCTAGAGGTGGGGGGCAAGAGACCCAGTACTTC	CSARGGGQETQYF
NA	TRBV5-6	NA	TRBJ2-5	TGTGCCAGCAGCCCCGGGTGGGGACTTGCGGAGACCCAGTACTTC	CASSPGWGLAETQYF
NA	TRBV7-6	TRBD2	TRBJ2-7	TGTGCCAGCAGCTTAGAAGCGGGGGGCCCCTACGAGCAGTACTTC	CASSLEAGGPYEQYF
NA	TRBV20-1	NA	TRBJ1-4	TGCAGTGGGGCTGCAACTAATGAAAAACTGTTTTTT	CSGAATNEKLFF
NA	TRBV15	NA	TRBJ2-7	TGTGCCGCCAGCAGAGCCACGGGCGGCTACGAGCAGTACTTC	CAASRATGGYEQYF
NA	TRBV29-1	TRBD2	TRBJ2-5	TGCAGCGTGGGGGTGCGGGGGGGCAGGATTGAGACCCAGTACTTC	CSVGVRGGRIETQYF
NA	TRBV19	TRBD2	TRBJ2-1	TGTGCCAGTAAAAAGCGGGAGGGCCTCAACAATGAGCAGTTCTTC	CASKKREGLNNEQFF
NA	TRBV10-2	NA	TRBJ2-2	TGCGCCAGCAGTGAGCGGGGGACACCGAATAACACCGGGGAGCTGTTTTTT	CASSERGTPNNTGELFF
many	TRBV27	NA	TRBJ1-5	TGTGCCAGCAGGGATGGTGGCCAATATCAGCCCCAGCATTTT	CASRDGGQYQPQHF
NA	TRBV7-6	TRBD2	TRBJ2-2	TGTGCCAGCAGCTTACTAGCGGGGGGCACAGCGAACACCGGGGAGCTGTTTTTT	CASSLLAGGTANTGELFF
NA	TRBV20-1	NA	TRBJ2-3	TGCAGTGGCACGGGCACAGATACGCAGTATTTT	CSGTGTDTQYF
NA	TRBV19	TRBD1	TRBJ2-5	TGTGCCAGTAGTATTCGACAGGGGTACCAAGAGACCCAGTACTTC	CASSIRQGYQETQYF
NA	TRBV19	TRBD1	TRBJ1-1	TGTGCCAGTAGTATTCGACAGGGCGCGATGTCGCCTTTCTTT	CASSIRQGAMSPFF
NA	TRBV2	NA	TRBJ2-7	TGTGCCGCCTCGGGGGTCTACGAGCAGTACTTC	CAASGVYEQYF
NA	TRBV7-9	TRBD1	TRBJ2-6	TGTGCCACCAGCTGGACAGGGGGTACCGGGGCCAACGTCCTGACTTTC	CATSWTGGTGANVLTF
NA	TRBV7-9	TRBD1	TRBJ2-7	TGTGCCAGCAGCTTATCGGGACAGCCGATAAACGAGCAGTACTTC	CASSLSGQPINEQYF
once	TRBV7-2	NA	TRBJ1-1	TGTGCCAGCAGCTACGTCGACAGGAGTGCTGAAGCTTTCTTT	CASSYVDRSAEAFF
few	TRBV7-8	NA	TRBJ2-7	TGTGCCAGCAGCAACACAGGGTACGAGCAGTACTTC	CASSNTGYEQYF
NA	TRBV5-1	NA	TRBJ2-1	TGCGCCAGCAGCTTGCCGGGCGGAACTTCCAATGAGCAGTTCTTC	CASSLPGGTSNEQFF
few	TRBV2	NA	TRBJ1-1	TGTGCCAGCAGGGGGGACGGCCCAGGAGCTTTCTTT	CASRGDGPGAFF
NA	TRBV20-1	NA	TRBJ2-7	TGCAGTGCTAAGGACATAGCCTCCTACGAGCAGTACTTC	CSAKDIASYEQYF
NA	TRBV10-3	NA	TRBJ2-3	TGTGCCACCGAGCTCACAGATACGCAGTATTTT	CATELTDTQYF
NA	TRBV20-1	NA	TRBJ2-1	TGCAGTGCTAGAAGGGGGTATGAGCAGTTCTTC	CSARRGYEQFF
NA	TRBV7-6	TRBD2	TRBJ2-3	TGTGCCAGCAGCTTAGGGGCGGGACTAGCAGTAGATACGCAGTATTTT	CASSLGAGLAVDTQYF
many	TRBV11-2	TRBD2	TRBJ2-3	TGTGCCAGCAGCTTAGATCCTGGGGGGGGACTGGCAGATACGCAGTATTTT	CASSLDPGGGLADTQYF
many	TRBV28	NA	TRBJ2-1	TGTGCCAGCACCTTGAGGGGCAGCCAGAATGAGCAGTTCTTC	CASTLRGSQNEQFF